Given below is one T cell receptor beta chain in context. Its antigen is not identified. The data are from a study of radiation and T cells in renal cell carcinoma. Sequencing used immunoSEQ multiplex PCR; TCRdb keeps in-frame clones, though not all of them. The repertoire holds roughly 75,000 clones, roughly 82% seen once, with nearly 6% in the top ten. Time point in this sample: blood 2 weeks post-SBRT. Sample treatment: 15 Gy SBRT to primary tumor, nephrectomy 4 weeks later. Radiation-treated patients gave blood at baseline, week 2 and week 4. Notes on the study in general: In blood, top tumor clones expanded by 2 weeks, shrinking by 4.

The source of this sequence is a man aged 55 to 70 with renal cell carcinoma. This sample comprised blood, obtained from a patient whose treatment included radiotherapy and nephrectomy.

The CDR3 sequence is CSAQGWNTQYF. The DNA for the CDR3 is TGCAGTGCCCAAGGGTGGAATACGCAGTATTTT. V usage is TRBV20-1 and J usage is TRBJ2-3; no reliable D call. The germline V and J ends were trimmed by 6 bases and 7 bases, with 11 bases remaining between them. CDR3 length: 11 amino acids. CDR1 and CDR2 (germline): DFQATT, SNEGSKA (reference sequence).